These T cell receptor beta chains were read from a single sample in a study of blood T cell repertoires in COVID-19. Repertoires were generated with immunoSEQ multiplex PCR, while TCRdb's copy carries only in-frame clones and drops some. The table lists approximately 220,000 clones, just under 85% of them singletons. Sequencing input: PBMCs or T cells enriched from blood (not recorded which). These receptors all come from a woman between 35 and 50 years old with acute COVID-19. Both conserved end residues are part of each CDR3. The D gene is left open where the match is weak. Only part of the rows carry a size: once, few, many, or a class if the clone is expanded.

>NA|NA|TRBV12-3/TRBV12-4|TRBJ2-5
TGTGCCACCAGAGGGAGGCAACAGACCCAGTACTTC
CATRGRQQTQYF
>TRBD1|once|TRBV6-5|TRBJ1-4
TGTGCCAGCAGGAGGGGACAGGGGGGAGAAAAACTGTTTTTT
CASRRGQGGEKLFF
>TRBD1|NA|TRBV27|TRBJ1-2
TGTGCCAGCAGAACAGGGGTCCATGGCTACACCTTC
CASRTGVHGYTF
>TRBD1|NA|TRBV7-6|TRBJ2-5
TGTGCCAGCAGCCACCAATTTTCCGGGACAGGGGGCTTAGAGACCCAGTACTTC
CASSHQFSGTGGLETQYF
>TRBD2|NA|TRBV11-3|TRBJ2-1
TGTGCCAGCAGCTTAACAGTAGCGGGGTACAATGAGCAGTTCTTC
CASSLTVAGYNEQFF
>NA|NA|TRBV19|TRBJ2-1
TGTGCCAGTAGTCGCGGTGGTGTTGAGCAGTTCTTC
CASSRGGVEQFF
>NA|NA|TRBV5-6|TRBJ1-3
TGTGCCAGCAGCAGGGTAGCGGGAAACACCATATATTTT
CASSRVAGNTIYF
>TRBD1|once|TRBV4-1|TRBJ1-5
TGCGCCAGCTCGACAGGGGCCGGCTATAGCAATCAGCCCCAGCATTTT
CASSTGAGYSNQPQHF
>TRBD2|NA|TRBV5-1|TRBJ2-3
TGCGCCAGCAGCTTGGGGGGCCTAGCGGGAGATACGCAGTATTTT
CASSLGGLAGDTQYF
>NA|NA|TRBV28|TRBJ2-4
TGTGCCAGCAGTTTACGCGATCCCGGGGCCAAAAACATTCAGTACTTC
CASSLRDPGAKNIQYF
>NA|NA|TRBV5-6|TRBJ2-1
TGTGCCAGCAGCTTGGTTCAGGGTGGCGAGCAGTTCTTC
CASSLVQGGEQFF
>TRBD2|NA|TRBV24-1|TRBJ2-1
TGTGCCACCAGTGATCGGACTAGCGGGAGGCTGCCATATGAGCAGTTCTTC
CATSDRTSGRLPYEQFF
>TRBD1|NA|TRBV28|TRBJ2-5
TGTGCCAGCAGTACCCGACAGGGCCAAGAGACCCAGTACTTC
CASSTRQGQETQYF
>NA|NA|TRBV6-5|TRBJ2-3
TGTGCCAGCAGTTACTCCCCTAGGGGGGGTTATACGCAGTATTTT
CASSYSPRGGYTQYF
>NA|NA|TRBV5-4|TRBJ1-5
TGTGCCAGCAGCTTGGGAGGGAATAGCAATCAGCCCCAGCATTTT
CASSLGGNSNQPQHF
>TRBD2|NA|TRBV12-3/TRBV12-4|TRBJ2-7
TGTGCCAGCAGTTCACTAGCGGAGCAGTACTTC
CASSSLAEQYF
>TRBD1|NA|TRBV28|TRBJ2-2
TGTGCCAGCAGTTCGGGACAGGGGGAGCTGTTTTTT
CASSSGQGELFF
>NA|NA|TRBV5-1|TRBJ2-7
TGCGCCAGCAGCTCAGAACAGGGCTCCTACGAGCAGTACTTC
CASSSEQGSYEQYF
>TRBD1|NA|TRBV18|TRBJ1-1
TGTGCCAGCTCACGGGACAGGGGGCATGTCACTGAAGCTTTCTTT
CASSRDRGHVTEAFF
>TRBD2|NA|TRBV11-2|TRBJ2-7
TGTGCCAGCAGCCTGAGCGGGGTTAGCTCCTACGAGCAGTACTTC
CASSLSGVSSYEQYF
>TRBD1|NA|TRBV27|TRBJ1-6
TGTGCCAGCAGTTTATGGGGACAGCGAGGCTATAATTCACCCCTCCACTTT
CASSLWGQRGYNSPLHF
>TRBD2|NA|TRBV7-2|TRBJ2-1
TGTGCCAGCAGCTTAATGGCGGGAGCGGGTGAGCAGTTCTTC
CASSLMAGAGEQFF
>TRBD2|NA|TRBV6-6|TRBJ2-1
TGTGCCAGCAGTTCGCAAGCTACTAGCGGCTACAATGAGCAGTTCTTC
CASSSQATSGYNEQFF
>NA|NA|TRBV12-3/TRBV12-4|TRBJ2-1
TGTGCCAGCAGTTTGAGGGTCCATGAGCAGTTCTTC
CASSLRVHEQFF
>NA|NA|TRBV6-2/TRBV6-3|TRBJ1-2
TGTGCCAGCAGTTCACAGGGTCGCTATGGCTACACCTTC
CASSSQGRYGYTF
>TRBD1|NA|TRBV2|TRBJ1-5
TGTGCCAGCAGGGGAACAGGGGGCATCAATCAGCCCCAGCATTTT
CASRGTGGINQPQHF
>NA|NA|TRBV2|TRBJ1-5
TGTGCCAGCAGCAACGACAGGAAACTTCCCGATAGCAATCAGCCCCAGCATTTT
CASSNDRKLPDSNQPQHF
>NA|NA|TRBV4-1|TRBJ1-1
TGCGCCAGCAGCCAAGGGGAGGGGAACACTGAAGCTTTCTTT
CASSQGEGNTEAFF
>NA|few|TRBV2|TRBJ2-5
TGTGCCAGCAGCCTGGACAGACAAGAGACCCAGTACTTC
CASSLDRQETQYF
>TRBD1|once|TRBV6-5|TRBJ1-2
TGTGCCAGCAGTTACGGAACAGGGGCCTATGGCTACACCTTC
CASSYGTGAYGYTF
>NA|NA|TRBV15|TRBJ1-6
TGTGCCACCAGCAGAGATCGGGGGGTCCGTTCACCCCTCCACTTT
CATSRDRGVRSPLHF
>NA|NA|TRBV11-2|TRBJ2-7
TGTGCCAGCAGCTTAGAAAGGGGCTACTACGAGCAGTACTTC
CASSLERGYYEQYF
>NA|NA|TRBV7-9|TRBJ1-1
TGTGCCAGCAGCCCCACGGCGGGATTGAACACTGAAGCTTTCTTT
CASSPTAGLNTEAFF